This T cell receptor beta chain was sequenced for a study of identical twins. Germline V gene data show CDR1 as SGHNT and CDR2 as YENEEA. CDR3 length: 15 residues. TCRdb re-analysed the 5' RACE reads in MiXCR, keeping a single row per CDR3 protein. Of approximately 94,000 distinct CDR3 sequences detected, about 6.1% appear once; the ten largest clones hold approximately 12%. This clonotype was counted many times. Sequence at one end of the junction differs from germline and may be a read error. The specimen was memory T cells sorted from blood. This chain links TRBV11-3 with TRBJ2-3, with 8 nucleotides matching TRBD2. The TCR sequence derives from a woman in her fifties or sixties in good health. The CDR3 DNA follows: TGTGCCAGCAGCCCCTCGGGGGGGGGAACAGCTACGCAGTATTTT. Its translation: CASSPSGGGTATQYF.